This T cell receptor beta chain was found in a study of blood T cell repertoires in COVID-19. Study summary: Acute and convalescent COVID-19 specimens originated in the United States, Italy and Spain. T cells, B-cell-depleted T cells, or PBMCs provided the cDNA or gDNA that served as material.

This CDR3 has 14 amino acids. The data were produced by immunoSEQ multiplex PCR, yet TCRdb's version contains in-frame clones alone and is incomplete. The sample contains around 210,000 clones, roughly nine tenths of which appear only once. Material: peripheral blood. V usage is TRBV21-1 and J usage is TRBJ1-2. TRBV21-1 is annotated as a pseudogene. This TCR was recovered from an older woman with acute or convalescent COVID-19. The CDR3: CASSKEEPNYGYTF. The DNA of the CDR3 is TGTGCCAGCAGCAAAGAGGAGCCTAACTATGGCTACACCTTC.